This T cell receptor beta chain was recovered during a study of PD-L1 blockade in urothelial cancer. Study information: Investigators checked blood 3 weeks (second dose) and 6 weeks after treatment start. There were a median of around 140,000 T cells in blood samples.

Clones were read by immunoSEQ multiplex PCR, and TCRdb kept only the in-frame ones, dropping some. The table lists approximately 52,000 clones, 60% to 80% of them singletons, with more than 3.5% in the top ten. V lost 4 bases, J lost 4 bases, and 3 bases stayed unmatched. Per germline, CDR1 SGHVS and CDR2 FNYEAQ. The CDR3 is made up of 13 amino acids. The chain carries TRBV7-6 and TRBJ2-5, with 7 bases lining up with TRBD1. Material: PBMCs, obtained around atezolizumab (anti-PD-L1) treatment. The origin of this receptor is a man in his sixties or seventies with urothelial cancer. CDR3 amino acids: CASSSGTVETQYF. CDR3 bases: TGTGCCAGCAGCTCCGGGACAGTAGAGACCCAGTACTTC.